The clone carrying this T cell receptor beta chain was counted many times. A much larger clonotype is one base distant, so this may be a read error. Germline V gene data show CDR1 as MNHEY and CDR2 as SVGAGI. J gave up 14 bases and V 5 bases, and 8 bases lay outside the gene matches. CDR3 length: 12 amino acids. TCRdb re-analysed the multiplex PCR reads in MiXCR, keeping a single row per CDR3 protein. This table has tens of thousands of distinct CDR3 sequences, roughly 50% appearing once. The sample originates from a study of breast tumors, draining lymph nodes, adjacent tissues. The J gene is TRBJ2-1, the V gene TRBV6-5, with TRBD2 identical over 8 bases. The clonotype was recovered from a female donor with breast cancer. Some clones in this sample may be carry-over from other donors' samples. Sequencing used breast tumor tissue. In DNA form, the CDR3 reads TGTGCCAGCAGTCGCCGGGAGGGCCGGGAGTTCTTC. This sequence encodes CASSRREGREFF.